Shown below are 13 T cell receptor beta chains from a single sample sequenced in a study of follicular helper T cells after annual influenza vaccination. Using immunoSEQ multiplex PCR, the repertoire was profiled, and TCRdb retains in-frame clones only, with some absent. Among around 4,200 clones, roughly 87% were seen once, and the ten largest hold 0.65% to 0.95%. The time point is: 2014-2015 season, 7 days after vaccination. This specimen consisted of CXCR5- memory CD4+ T cells sorted from blood, obtained 7 days after influenza vaccination. The receptors come from an adult who received the influenza vaccine.

This clone was seen a few times. This sequence joins TRBV4-1 and TRBJ1-6; 7 positions agree with TRBD1. The V and J ends lost 4 bases and 9 bases, in that order; junction bases with no gene match: 3. The CDR3 contains 13 residues. Germline assignment: CDR1 MGHRA and CDR2 YSYEKL. The CDR3 loop is CASSPTGVSPLHF. CDR3 in DNA: TGCGCCAGCAGCCCCACAGGGGTTTCACCCCTCCACTTT.

The V gene is TRBV30, the J gene TRBJ1-6; no clear D gene. V was trimmed by 0 bases and J by 7 bases, leaving 13 bases between them. There are 15 residues in the CDR3. The germline V gene encodes CDR1 GTSNPN and CDR2 SVGIG (reference sequence). The CDR3 DNA sequence: TGTGCCTGGAGTGTACCGGAGGAGAGGAATTCACCCCTCCACTTT. Its translation: CAWSVPEERNSPLHF.

The chain couples TRBV2 to TRBJ2-1; 14 bases are shared with TRBD2. Germline loops: CDR1 SNHLY, CDR2 FYNNEI. The CDR3 spans 14 residues. The V gene end was trimmed by 6 bases and the J gene end by 8 bases; junction bases not matched to a gene: 3. CDR3 amino acids: CASRGTSGGYEQFF. The CDR3 nucleotides read TGTGCCAGCAGGGGGACTAGCGGGGGCTATGAGCAGTTCTTC.

This clone was counted between two and nine times. This chain uses TRBV4-1 with TRBJ2-7, with D perhaps TRBD1 (5 bases). Per the germline V gene, CDR1 is MGHRA and CDR2 is YSYEKL. The CDR3 has 16 amino acids. Trimming stripped 0 bases from V and 5 bases from J, with 17 bases between. CDR3 amino acids: CASSQDGRVKTNEQYF. CDR3 DNA: TGCGCCAGCAGCCAAGACGGCAGGGTCAAGACGAACGAGCAGTACTTC.

The chain links TRBV28 to TRBJ1-1; a possible D gene is TRBD1 (6 bases). Trimming left V 10 bases short and J 3 bases short, with 15 bases between. The CDR3 runs 13 residues. Per germline, CDR1 MDHEN and CDR2 SYDVKM. The CDR3 sequence: CATQRGGYTEAFF. In DNA, the CDR3 is TGTGCCACCCAAAGGGGGGGGTACACTGAAGCTTTCTTT.

This chain uses TRBV4-1 with TRBJ2-7; 10 bases map to TRBD1. V dropped 0 bases and J dropped 6; count of bases not matched to a gene: 8. The CDR3 length is 16 residues. Germline V gene data show CDR1 as MGHRA and CDR2 as YSYEKL. The CDR3 nucleotides read TGCGCCAGCAGCCAAGATCTAGGGACAGGGGCCGTCGAGCAGTACTTC. The encoded protein is CASSQDLGTGAVEQYF.

The V gene is TRBV29-1, the J gene TRBJ2-7, with TRBD1 matching over 9 bases. The CDR3 runs to 14 residues. CDR1 SQVTM and CDR2 ANQGSEA come from the germline V gene. V dropped 4 bases and J dropped 3; count of bases not matched to a gene: 7. The CDR3: CSVGGPGQGYEQYF. DNA for the CDR3: TGCAGCGTTGGGGGCCCGGGACAGGGCTACGAGCAGTACTTC.

This clone showed up just a few times. The rearrangement joins TRBV4-2 to TRBJ1-2; D is perhaps TRBD1 (6 bases). The CDR3 covers 17 residues. Per germline, CDR1 LGHNA and CDR2 YNFKEQ. The ends were cut back, 0 bases at V and 0 bases at J, with 14 bases in the middle. The CDR3 sequence: CASSQDHMTGTNYGYTF. The CDR3 nucleotides are TGTGCCAGCAGCCAAGATCACATGACAGGAACTAACTATGGCTACACCTTC.

The rearrangement links TRBV11-2 to TRBJ1-5; D ambiguous. Germline lookup yields CDR1 SGHAT and CDR2 FQNNGV. This CDR3 spans 12 amino acids. The V end was cut by 1 base, the J end by 4 bases, with 2 bases between. The CDR3 here is CASSLGNQPQHF. The DNA of the CDR3 is TGTGCCAGCAGCTTAGGTAATCAGCCCCAGCATTTT.

This chain links TRBV18 with TRBJ2-5, with D possibly being TRBD1 (5 bases). This CDR3 has 15 residues. Germline CDR1 reads KGHSH; CDR2 reads LQKENI. V lost 6 bases and J lost 4, with 18 bases in between. CDR3 in DNA: TGTGCCAGCTCGCGTTCTCAGGGTTATTCAGAGACCCAGTACTTC. Translated: CASSRSQGYSETQYF.

This clone was seen once. The rearrangement links TRBV18 to TRBJ1-1; D is unclear. The length of the CDR3 is 13 residues. Trimming took off 2 bases at V and 8 bases at J, with 12 bases between the two ends. CDR1 is KGHSH and CDR2 is LQKENI in the germline V gene. CDR3 in DNA: TGTGCCAGCTCACCATCTCAGTCGACCGAAGCTTTCTTT. Amino acid sequence: CASSPSQSTEAFF.

The rearrangement links TRBV11-2 to TRBJ2-7; 7 bases match TRBD1. Losses at the gene ends were 2 bases for V and 3 bases for J; bases not matched to a gene: 7. Germline loops: CDR1 SGHAT, CDR2 FQNNGV. CDR3 size: 15 residues. CDR3 coding DNA: TGTGCCAGCAGCTTACCACGGACAGGCTTCTACGAGCAGTACTTC. Protein product: CASSLPRTGFYEQYF.

This chain joins TRBV14 and TRBJ2-2; possibly TRBD2 for D (6 bases). CDR1 is SGHDN and CDR2 is FVKESK in the germline V gene. The CDR3 contains 15 residues. The ends were cut back, 5 bases at V and 4 bases at J, with 14 bases in the middle. The DNA of the CDR3 is TGTGCCAGCAGCACCCAGGGACTCCCCACCGGGGAGCTGTTTTTT. Translation: CASSTQGLPTGELFF.